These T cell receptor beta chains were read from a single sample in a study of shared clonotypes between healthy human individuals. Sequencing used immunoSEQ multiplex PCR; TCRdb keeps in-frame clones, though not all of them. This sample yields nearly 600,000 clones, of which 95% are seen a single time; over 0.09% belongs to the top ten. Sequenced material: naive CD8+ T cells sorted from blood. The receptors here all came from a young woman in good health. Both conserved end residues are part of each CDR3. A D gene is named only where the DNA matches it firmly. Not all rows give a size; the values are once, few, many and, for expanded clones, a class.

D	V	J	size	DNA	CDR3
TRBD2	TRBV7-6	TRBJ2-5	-	TGTGCCAGCAGCTCCCAACTAGCGGGTGCCCAAGAGACCCAGTACTTC	CASSSQLAGAQETQYF
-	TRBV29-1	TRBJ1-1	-	TGCAGCGTTGAAGATAGTAACCACACTGAAGCTTTCTTT	CSVEDSNHTEAFF
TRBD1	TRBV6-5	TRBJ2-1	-	TGTGCCAGCAGTTACGACGGACAGGGGAGTGAGCAGTTCTTC	CASSYDGQGSEQFF
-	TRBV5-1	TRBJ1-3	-	TGCGCCAGCAGCTTGGCGGCCGGGACTGGAAACACCATATATTTT	CASSLAAGTGNTIYF
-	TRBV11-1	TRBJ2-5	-	TGTGCCAGCAGCACGGGACGGAACCAGGAGACCCAGTACTTC	CASSTGRNQETQYF
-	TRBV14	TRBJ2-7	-	TGTGCCAGCAGCCCCGGTGGGGGAAACTCCTACGAGCAGTACTTC	CASSPGGGNSYEQYF
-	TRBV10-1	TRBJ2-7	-	TGCGCCAGCAGTGTAGGGAAATTCTACGAGCAGTACTTC	CASSVGKFYEQYF
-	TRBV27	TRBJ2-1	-	TGTGCCAGCAGTTTAGGGACCGGTGGTAATGAGCAGTTCTTC	CASSLGTGGNEQFF
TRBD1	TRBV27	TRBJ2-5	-	TGTGCCAGCAGCCACGGCCCCGGGACAGGGGGCAAGGAGCAGTACTTC	CASSHGPGTGGKEQYF
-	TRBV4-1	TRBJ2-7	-	TGCGCCAGCAGCCAAGACCGACCGGGGCTCGTGGTGATGTACGAGCAGTACTTC	CASSQDRPGLVVMYEQYF
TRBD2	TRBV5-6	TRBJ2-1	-	TGTGCCAGCAGCTTGACTAGCGGGAGGTACAATGAGCAGTTCTTC	CASSLTSGRYNEQFF
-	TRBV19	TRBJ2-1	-	TGTGCCAGCCGAAAGAGGGGGTCCTACAATGAGCAGTTCTTC	CASRKRGSYNEQFF
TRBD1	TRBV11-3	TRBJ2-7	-	TGTGCCAGCAGCCCCTGGACAGGCTACGAGCAGTACTTC	CASSPWTGYEQYF
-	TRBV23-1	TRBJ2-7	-	TGCGCCAGCAGTCATCCTACCCCAAGCGGAAGCTCCTACGAGCAGTACTTC	CASSHPTPSGSSYEQYF
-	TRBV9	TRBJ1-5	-	TGTGCCAGCAGCCGCGGTAGCAATCAGCCCCAGCATTTT	CASSRGSNQPQHF
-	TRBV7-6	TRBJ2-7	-	TGTGCCAGCAGCTCCGGGGTTGGGGGATCCTACGAGCAGTACTTC	CASSSGVGGSYEQYF
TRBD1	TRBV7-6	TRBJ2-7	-	TGTGCCAGCAGCTTAGAGGCCCCAGGGGGCGCATTTTATGCCTACGAGCAGTACTTC	CASSLEAPGGAFYAYEQYF
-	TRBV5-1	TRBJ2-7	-	TGCGCCAGCACCATGGAGCCAGGGGTCTTCTCCTACGAGCAGTACTTC	CASTMEPGVFSYEQYF
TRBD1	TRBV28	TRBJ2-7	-	TGTGCCAGCAGTCCAGACAGGGGGCCCGACGAGCAGTACTTC	CASSPDRGPDEQYF
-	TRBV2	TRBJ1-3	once	TGTGCCAGCAGTGACGGTCGGATCTCTGGAAACACCATATATTTT	CASSDGRISGNTIYF
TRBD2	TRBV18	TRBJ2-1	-	TGTGCCAGCTCACTTCCCGGGACTAGCGCTGTTGATGAGCAGTTCTTC	CASSLPGTSAVDEQFF
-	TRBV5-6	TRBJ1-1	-	TGTGCCAGCAGCTTGGCCAGTTTCTCTCTGAACACTGAAGCTTTCTTT	CASSLASFSLNTEAFF
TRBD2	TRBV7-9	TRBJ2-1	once	TGTGCCAGCAGCCTACAACTAGCGGGAGGTAGCAATGAGCAGTTCTTC	CASSLQLAGGSNEQFF
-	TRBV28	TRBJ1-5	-	TGTGCCAGCAGGAAGACAGGAGGTCAGCCCCAGCATTTT	CASRKTGGQPQHF
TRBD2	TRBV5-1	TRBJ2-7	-	TGCGCCAGCAGCTTGACTAGCGGGGCATCCTACGAGCAGTACTTC	CASSLTSGASYEQYF
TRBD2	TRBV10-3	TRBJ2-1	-	TGTGCCATCAGTGGGGCGGGACTAACGGGGGAAAATGAGCAGTTCTTC	CAISGAGLTGENEQFF
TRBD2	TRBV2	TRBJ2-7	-	TGTGCCAGCAGTGTTTTGAGCGGGAGATACGAGCAGTACTTC	CASSVLSGRYEQYF
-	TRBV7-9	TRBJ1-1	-	TGTGCCAGCAGCTTAGTGCCCACTGAAGCTTTCTTT	CASSLVPTEAFF
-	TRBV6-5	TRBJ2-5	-	TGTGCCAGCAGTTACACTTGGGGGGCGCAAGAGACCCAGTACTTC	CASSYTWGAQETQYF